Below are 22 T cell receptor beta chains sequenced from a single sample in a study of shared clonotypes between healthy human individuals. In the naive CD8 group, cells lacked CD45RO and were positively selected for CCR7, so terminally differentiated effector memory CD45RA+ cells were left out. Data came from immunoSEQ multiplex PCR; TCRdb stores just in-frame clones and leaves some out. The sample has about 2.1 million clones; roughly 93% are singletons. Material: naive CD8+ T cells from PBMCs. The receptor set was obtained from a man aged 18-30 years in good health. Some clones in this sample may be carry-over from other donors' samples.

Of note for this clone: The sample carries other DNA sequences with the same CDR3. J is TRBJ2-1 and V is TRBV28; 7 bases fit TRBD2. Germline CDR1 is MDHEN and CDR2 is SYDVKM. Trimming at V came to 3 bases and at J to 7 bases, leaving 9 bases not matched to a gene. This CDR3 contains 15 residues. CDR3 sequence (DNA): TGTGCCAGCAGTTTGTTGGCGGGAGTGGGGAATGAGCAGTTCTTC. Translation: CASSLLAGVGNEQFF.

The chain is built from TRBV29-1 and TRBJ2-2; D possibly matches TRBD1 or TRBD2 (5 bases each). The germline V and J ends were trimmed by 3 bases and 4 bases, with 9 bases remaining between them. Germline CDR1 SQVTM, CDR2 ANQGSEA. This CDR3 has 13 residues. The DNA of the CDR3 is TGCAGCGTTGAGAAGGGGACCACCGGGGAGCTGTTTTTT. It translates to CSVEKGTTGELFF.

The chain has TRBV29-1 and TRBJ2-3; the match to TRBD1 covers 7 bases. V was pared by 1 base and J by 0 bases, with 10 bases of the junction left unmatched. This CDR3 has 17 amino acids. Germline assignment: CDR1 SQVTM and CDR2 ANQGSEA. CDR3 nucleotide sequence: TGCAGCGTTGAAGCTTTCCAGGGGGTGACTAGCACAGATACGCAGTATTTT. This gives the protein CSVEAFQGVTSTDTQYF.

This sequence joins TRBV25-1 and TRBJ1-3; D is unresolved. The germline CDR1 and CDR2 sequences are MGHDK and SYGVNS. Trimming pared 3 bases from V and 0 bases from J, leaving 9 bases between. There are 15 residues in the CDR3. The CDR3 region has the DNA TGTGCCAGCAGTGACCTGTTGGGCTCTGGAAACACCATATATTTT. Translation gives CASSDLLGSGNTIYF.

The rearrangement uses TRBV7-3 and TRBJ2-1; 12 bases fit TRBD2. Germline V gene lookup returns CDR1 SGHTA and CDR2 FQGTGA. V lost 5 bases to trimming and J lost 6 bases; unmatched junction nucleotides: 2. This CDR3 has 14 residues. The CDR3 loop reads CASSLAGGPNEQFF. The CDR3 DNA follows: TGTGCCAGCAGCCTAGCGGGAGGGCCCAATGAGCAGTTCTTC.

V is TRBV6-6 and J is TRBJ1-4, with D unclear. This CDR3 contains 14 residues. Between the trimmed V and J ends, which lost 5 bases and 8 bases, there was a span of 15 bases. From germline, CDR1 is MNHNY and CDR2 SVGAGI (reference sequence). CDR3 nucleotides: TGTGCCAGCAGTACCCTCCTATATGGCGAAAAACTGTTTTTT. It is translated as CASSTLLYGEKLFF.

Details on this clone: Other nucleotide sequences from this sample produce the same CDR3. The V and J genes are TRBV27 and TRBJ2-7; 9 positions agree with TRBD1. The germline V gene encodes CDR1 MNHEY and CDR2 SMNVEV (reference sequence). V was pared by 0 bases and J by 3 bases, with 3 bases of the junction left unmatched. The CDR3 is made up of 15 amino acids. In DNA, the CDR3 is TGTGCCAGCAGTTTATCCGGGACAGGGTTCTACGAGCAGTACTTC. This encodes CASSLSGTGFYEQYF.

This chain uses TRBV4-1 with TRBJ1-1, with D possibly being TRBD1 (5 bases). Germline loops: CDR1 MGHRA, CDR2 YSYEKL. This CDR3 has 18 amino acids. Trimming pared 5 bases from V and 5 bases from J, leaving 27 bases between. The CDR3 loop reads CASSSQGGTRAKMTEAFF. CDR3 DNA sequence: TGCGCCAGCAGCAGTCAAGGCGGGACCAGGGCGAAGATGACTGAAGCTTTCTTT.

The chain is built from TRBV7-6 and TRBJ2-1, with D perhaps matching TRBD1 (6 bases). The CDR3 totals 14 residues. Trimming removed 4 bases at V and 5 bases at J, with 12 bases between. The germline gives CDR1 SGHVS, CDR2 FNYEAQ. The CDR3 reads CASSSGAIDNEQFF. In nucleotides, the CDR3 is TGTGCCAGCAGCTCAGGGGCGATCGACAATGAGCAGTTCTTC.

As to this clone: In the same sample, other DNA sequences code for this CDR3. The chain couples TRBV27 to TRBJ2-2, with unresolved D. CDR1 is MNHEY and CDR2 is SMNVEV in the germline V gene (reference sequence). V dropped 9 bases and J dropped 2 bases, with 4 bases sitting between them. The CDR3 runs 11 residues. CDR3 nucleotide sequence: TGTGCCAGTCGTAACACCGGGGAGCTGTTTTTT. Protein sequence: CASRNTGELFF.

The chain links TRBV7-9 to TRBJ2-5, with a possible D match to TRBD2 (5 bases). The V gene's germline CDR1 is SEHNR and CDR2 FQNEAQ (reference sequence). V lost 0 bases to trimming and J lost 2 bases, with 7 bases between them. The CDR3 is 14 amino acids. DNA of the CDR3: TGTGCCAGCAGCTTAGCATTAGCGCAAGAGACCCAGTACTTC. Translated, it gives CASSLALAQETQYF.

This clone was observed once. The chain carries TRBV4-2 and TRBJ2-7; 8 bases match TRBD2. The trim removed 0 bases at V and 1 base at J, leaving 5 bases unmatched. This CDR3 contains 16 residues. Germline V lookup: CDR1 LGHNA, CDR2 YNFKEQ. The CDR3 region is CASSQDGAGASYEQYF. CDR3 DNA sequence: TGTGCCAGCAGCCAAGATGGAGCGGGGGCTTCCTACGAGCAGTACTTC.

This clone was detected a few times. J is TRBJ1-5 and V is TRBV19; possible D gene TRBD1, 5 bases. Trimming stripped 5 bases from V and 10 bases from J, with 15 bases between. The CDR3 consists of 13 residues. Per the germline V gene, CDR1 is LNHDA and CDR2 is SQIVND (reference sequence). The CDR3 is CASSEGDYPPQHF. The CDR3, as DNA: TGTGCCAGTAGTGAAGGGGACTATCCTCCCCAGCATTTT. The full variable domain, its missing parts supplied by reference TRBV19 and TRBJ1-5, is DGGITQSPKYLFRKEGQNVTLSCEQNLNHDAMYWYRQDPGQGLRLIYYSQIVNDFQKGDIAEGYSVSREKKESFPLTVTSAQKNPTAFYLCASSEGDYPPQHFGDGTRLSIL.

The chain carries TRBV28 and TRBJ2-7, with 14 nucleotides matching TRBD2. Germline V lookup: CDR1 MDHEN, CDR2 SYDVKM. Losses at the gene ends were 6 bases for V and 3 bases for J; bases not matched to a gene: 13. CDR3 size: 18 residues. The CDR3 DNA reads TGTGCCAGCAGCCTCCCCGGGACTAGCGGGAGTGGGGGCTACGAGCAGTACTTC. Translated: CASSLPGTSGSGGYEQYF.

The chain couples TRBV9 to TRBJ2-3; D unclear. The germline V and J ends were trimmed by 3 bases and 1 base, with 18 bases remaining between them. Germline V gene lookup returns CDR1 SGDLS and CDR2 YYNGEE. The CDR3 is 17 amino acids. CDR3 in DNA: TGTGCCAGCAGCGGAGTACTATCATCCCCGGGCACAGATACGCAGTATTTT. Translation: CASSGVLSSPGTDTQYF.

The chain carries TRBV28 and TRBJ1-2; D ambiguous. The CDR3 has 15 residues. Deletions cut 3 bases from V and 0 bases from J, with 11 bases between. Germline-derived CDR1 and CDR2 are MDHEN and SYDVKM. The CDR3 DNA reads as TGTGCCAGCAGTTTTTCGCCGGCCTCTAACTATGGCTACACCTTC. Translation gives CASSFSPASNYGYTF.

This clone was detected only once. V usage is TRBV5-1 and J usage is TRBJ2-1; TRBD2 matches at 12 bases. Germline CDR1 is SGHRS and CDR2 is YFSETQ. The CDR3 loop spans 17 amino acids. V shed 3 bases and J 8 bases; nucleotides not matched to a gene: 12. CDR3 sequence reads: CASSSRLAGDFIDEQFF. DNA for the CDR3: TGCGCCAGCAGCTCCCGACTAGCGGGAGATTTTATAGATGAGCAGTTCTTC.

The chain couples TRBV10-3 to TRBJ1-1; 8 bases are shared with TRBD1. Trimming took 4 bases from V and 10 from J; bases not matched to a gene: 2. The length of the CDR3 is 11 residues. In germline, CDR1 is ENHRY, CDR2 SYGVKD. CDR3 bases: TGTGCCATCAGTGGCGACAGGGGAGCTTTCTTT. Amino acids: CAISGDRGAFF.

A single count supports this clone. The chain carries TRBV27 and TRBJ2-2; 8 nucleotides line up with TRBD1. V was pared by 2 bases and J by 2 bases, with 7 bases of the junction left unmatched. CDR3 length equals 17 residues. Germline V lookup: CDR1 MNHEY, CDR2 SMNVEV (reference sequence). CDR3 sequence: CASSLGLGTGNTGELFF. CDR3 coding DNA: TGTGCCAGCAGTTTAGGCCTTGGGACAGGCAACACCGGGGAGCTGTTTTTT.

This chain links TRBV6-5 with TRBJ2-7, with 7 bases that match TRBD1. V trimming: 6 bases; J trimming: 0 bases; junction bases outside the gene matches: 8. The CDR3 contains 15 residues. Germline CDR1 MNHEY, CDR2 SVGAGI. CDR3 sequence (DNA): TGTGCCAGCAGCTCGAGGACAGGCCGCTCCTACGAGCAGTACTTC. Protein: CASSSRTGRSYEQYF.

This clone was observed a few times. Other DNA sequences within the sample encode an identical CDR3. CDR3 amino acids: CAIRGRNTEAFF. In nucleotides, the CDR3 is TGTGCCATCAGGGGGCGGAACACTGAAGCTTTCTTT. The V gene is TRBV10-3, the J gene TRBJ1-1; D is perhaps TRBD1 (5 bases). The CDR3 loop spans 12 amino acids. Deletions cut 6 bases from V and 1 base from J, with 6 bases between. Germline V gene sequence: CDR1 ENHRY, CDR2 SYGVKD.

The rearrangement links TRBV7-6 to TRBJ2-3; a possible D gene is TRBD2 (6 bases). The V end lost 4 bases, the J end lost 0 bases, and 20 bases lay between the germline ends. There are 18 residues in the CDR3. Looked up from germline, CDR1 is SGHVS and CDR2 is FNYEAQ. CDR3 in amino acids: CASSWAEGSGTSTDTQYF. As DNA, the CDR3 is TGTGCCAGCAGCTGGGCGGAGGGTAGCGGAACTAGCACAGATACGCAGTATTTT.